The 5 T cell receptor beta chains below all came from one sample that was sequenced in a study of radiotherapy plus CTLA-4 blockade in lung cancer. Using immunoSEQ multiplex PCR, the repertoire was profiled, and TCRdb retains in-frame clones only, with some absent. The sample lists around 120,000 clones, roughly 80% occurring once. Here the sequenced sample was peripheral blood, taken from a patient treated with radiotherapy plus ipilimumab. The receptor set was obtained from a human donor with non-small cell lung cancer who had a partial response to radiotherapy plus ipilimumab.

This sequence joins TRBV7-2 and TRBJ1-1; tentatively, D is TRBD1 (5 bases). With 3 bases removed from V and 0 bases from J, the gap between germline ends came to 20 bases. This CDR3 spans 18 amino acids. CDR1 and CDR2 (germline): SGHTA, FQGNSA. The CDR3 loop is CASSFGTRGGGMNTEAFF. The CDR3 DNA follows: TGTGCCAGCAGCTTCGGGACCCGGGGGGGAGGAATGAACACTGAAGCTTTCTTT.

The V gene is TRBV11-2, the J gene TRBJ2-5, with 10 bases matching TRBD1. Near its end, the DNA agrees better with TRBJ2-7, so the J call may be wrong. Germline V gives CDR1 SGHAT, CDR2 FQNNGV. The CDR3 runs 14 residues. This CDR3 is CASSLGQGAYEQYF. The DNA of the CDR3 is TGTGCCAGCAGCTTAGGACAGGGGGCTTACGAGCAGTACTTC.

This chain connects TRBV5-6 to TRBJ1-1, with TRBD1 identical over 7 bases. The CDR3 has 18 residues. Trimming cost V 0 bases and J 3 bases; bases outside gene matches: 14. Germline V CDR1 and CDR2: SGHDT, YYEEEE. The chain's CDR3 is CASSLVPGGNGAHTEAFF. CDR3 bases: TGTGCCAGCAGCTTGGTTCCAGGGGGAAATGGGGCTCACACTGAAGCTTTCTTT. Filled out from reference TRBV5-6 and TRBJ1-1, the complete variable domain reads DAGVTQSPTHLIKTRGQQVTLRCSPKSGHDTVSWYQQALGQGPQFIFQYYEEEERQRGNFPDRFSGHQFPNYSSELNVNALLLGDSALYLCASSLVPGGNGAHTEAFFGQGTRLTVV.

V gene TRBV9 combines with J gene TRBJ2-2; maybe TRBD1 (6 bases). This CDR3 comprises 18 residues. Trimming removed 0 bases at V and 6 bases at J, with 21 bases between. The V gene's germline CDR1 is SGDLS and CDR2 YYNGEE. CDR3 nucleotides: TGTGCCAGCAGCGTAGAGTTGGAGACAGTACCAGGGGCCGGGGAGCTGTTTTTT. Protein product: CASSVELETVPGAGELFF.

The rearrangement joins TRBV19 to TRBJ1-1; weak D call: TRBD1 (6 bases). CDR3 length: 13 residues. The V gene lost 5 bases and the J gene lost 8 bases, with 15 bases spanning the gap. Per the germline V gene, CDR1 is LNHDA and CDR2 is SQIVND (reference sequence). The CDR3 bases are TGTGCCAGTAGTTCCCAAGGGGGATTGGAAGCTTTCTTT. It codes for CASSSQGGLEAFF.